This T cell receptor beta chain was sequenced during a study of T cell responses to AZD1222 COVID-19 vaccine. Per the germline V gene, CDR1 is SGHDN and CDR2 is FVKESK. V gave up 4 bases and J gave up 8 bases, with 12 bases separating them. The CDR3 has 13 amino acids. Profiled with immunoSEQ multiplex PCR; TCRdb holds only in-frame clones, not every one. The table shows roughly 190,000 clones, with 85% to 95% occurring only once. A note on this clone: Its antigen is unidentified.

Findings of the study overall: Seropositivity was recorded at baseline in only 6 or 7 AZD1222 recipients.

This sample comprised peripheral blood, obtained on day 0 of AZD1222 vaccination. The receptor was isolated from an adult in good health. The chain couples TRBV14 to TRBJ1-3, with a weak D call TRBD1 (5 bases). This CDR3 is CASSRFAGDTIYF. The CDR3 nucleotides are TGTGCCAGCAGCCGATTCGCGGGGGACACCATATATTTT. Combining the CDR3 with reference TRBV14 and TRBJ1-3 gives the whole variable domain EAGVTQFPSHSVIEKGQTVTLRCDPISGHDNLYWYRRVMGKEIKFLLHFVKESKQDESGMPNNRFLAERTGGTYSTLKVQPAELEDSGVYFCASSRFAGDTIYFGEGSWLTVV.